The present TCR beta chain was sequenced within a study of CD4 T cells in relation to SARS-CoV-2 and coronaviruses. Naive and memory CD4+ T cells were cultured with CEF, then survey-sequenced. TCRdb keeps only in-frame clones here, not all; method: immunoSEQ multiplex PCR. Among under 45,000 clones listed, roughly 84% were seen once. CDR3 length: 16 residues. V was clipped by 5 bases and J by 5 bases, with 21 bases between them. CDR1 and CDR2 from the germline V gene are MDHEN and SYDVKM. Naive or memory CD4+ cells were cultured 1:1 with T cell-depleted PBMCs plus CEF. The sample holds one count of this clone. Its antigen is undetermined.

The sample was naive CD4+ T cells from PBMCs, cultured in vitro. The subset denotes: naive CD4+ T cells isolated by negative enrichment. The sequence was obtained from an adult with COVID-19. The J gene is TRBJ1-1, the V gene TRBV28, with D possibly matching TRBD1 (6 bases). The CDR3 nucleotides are TGTGCCAGCAGTCCTAGCTTGGGACACTCAGTGACTGAAGCTTTCTTT. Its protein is CASSPSLGHSVTEAFF.